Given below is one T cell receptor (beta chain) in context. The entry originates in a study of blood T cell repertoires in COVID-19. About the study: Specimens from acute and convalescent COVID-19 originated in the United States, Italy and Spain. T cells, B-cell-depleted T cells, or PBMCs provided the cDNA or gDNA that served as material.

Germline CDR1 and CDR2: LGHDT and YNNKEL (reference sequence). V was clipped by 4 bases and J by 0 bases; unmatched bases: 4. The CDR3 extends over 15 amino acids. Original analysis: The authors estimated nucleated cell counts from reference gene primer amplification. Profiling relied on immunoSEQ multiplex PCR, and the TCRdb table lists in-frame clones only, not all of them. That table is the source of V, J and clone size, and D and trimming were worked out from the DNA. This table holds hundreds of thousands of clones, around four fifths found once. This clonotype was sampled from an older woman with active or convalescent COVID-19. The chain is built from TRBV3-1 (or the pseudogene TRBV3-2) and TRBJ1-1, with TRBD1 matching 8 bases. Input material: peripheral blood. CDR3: CASSRDRTMNTEAFF. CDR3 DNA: TGTGCCAGCAGCCGGGACAGGACCATGAACACTGAAGCTTTCTTT.